These 5 T cell receptor beta chains were all obtained from the same sample, sequenced in a study of blood T cell repertoires in COVID-19. Profiled with immunoSEQ multiplex PCR; TCRdb holds only in-frame clones, not every one. The table records 150,000 to 200,000 clones, under 85% of them present only once. The sample taken for sequencing was peripheral blood. The receptors come from a woman of 80 years or more with acute or convalescent COVID-19.

This rearrangement joins TRBV18 to TRBJ1-2, with TRBD1 identical over 9 bases. This CDR3 is 18 amino acids long. V trimming: 1 base; J trimming: 2 bases; junction bases outside the gene matches: 11. Germline assignment: CDR1 KGHSH and CDR2 LQKENI. The CDR3 DNA reads TGTGCCAGCTCACCACAAAGTCCGGGGACAGGGAGCAACTATGGCTACACCTTC. Protein product: CASSPQSPGTGSNYGYTF.

This chain uses TRBV7-9 with TRBJ1-5; a possible D gene is TRBD1 (6 bases). V gave up 5 bases and J gave up 11 bases, with 19 bases separating them. CDR1 is SEHNR and CDR2 is FQNEAQ in the germline V gene (reference sequence). This CDR3 spans 14 amino acids. The CDR3 sequence is CASSLGTPPASQHF. The CDR3 DNA is TGTGCCAGCAGCCTTGGGACACCCCCGGCGTCCCAGCATTTT.

This chain connects TRBV20-1 to TRBJ2-2; D perhaps matches TRBD1 (6 bases). The CDR3 loop spans 14 amino acids. The germline V and J ends were trimmed by 3 bases and 0 bases, with 8 bases remaining between them. The germline V gene encodes CDR1 DFQATT and CDR2 SNEGSKA (reference sequence). The CDR3 sequence is CSASAGANTGELFF. The CDR3 DNA follows: TGCAGTGCTAGTGCAGGGGCGAACACCGGGGAGCTGTTTTTT.

The CDR3 here is CASSHSGRENTEAFF. The CDR3 bases are TGTGCCAGCTCACACTCGGGGAGGGAAAACACTGAAGCTTTCTTT. The gene calls are TRBV18 and TRBJ1-1; D is unclear. This CDR3 region has 15 residues. Germline V gene lookup returns CDR1 KGHSH and CDR2 LQKENI. The ends were cut back, 4 bases at V and 2 bases at J, with 14 bases in the middle.

V gene TRBV5-1 combines with J gene TRBJ2-2, with 9 nucleotides matching TRBD1. The V and J ends lost 1 base and 5 bases, in that order; junction bases with no gene match: 3. The CDR3 has 15 residues. Germline V gene sequence: CDR1 SGHRS, CDR2 YFSETQ. The CDR3 region has the DNA TGCGCCAGCAGCTTGAGACAGGGGGGAACCGGGGAGCTGTTTTTT. It encodes CASSLRQGGTGELFF.